This is a list of T cell receptor beta chains from one sample in a study of T cell repertoires in cytomegalovirus infection. No cognate antigen is known for these TCRs. A single record per CDR3 protein comes from TCRdb applying MiXCR to the reads. The sample records around 900,000 distinct CDR3 sequences, roughly 30% being singletons. The sample consisted of cultured CD8+ T cells from PBMCs, taken from culture after CMV antigen stimulation. These receptors were taken from a human donor in good health (CMV status not recorded). Some clones in this sample may be carry-over from other donors' samples. Each CDR3 is given with its conserved first and last residue. Each record gives: clone size, D gene, J gene, V gene, CDR3 protein, CDR3 DNA. D genes are given only for firm matches. A clone size is listed for some rows: how often the clone was seen (once, few, many), or a class if it is expanded.

>NA|TRBD1|TRBJ2-4|TRBV27
CASSQTGDIQYF
TGTGCCAGCAGCCAAACAGGGGACATTCAGTACTTC
>NA|NA|TRBJ1-5|TRBV6-6
CASSLNPGLPNQPQHF
TGTGCCAGCAGTCTTAACCCGGGACTCCCAAATCAGCCCCAGCATTTT
>NA|TRBD1|TRBJ1-1|TRBV2
CASRGGQGVANTEAFF
TGTGCCAGCAGGGGTGGACAGGGGGTTGCGAACACTGAAGCTTTCTTT
>NA|TRBD2|TRBJ2-1|TRBV2
CASNLLAGGDEQFF
TGTGCCAGCAATTTGTTAGCGGGGGGCGATGAGCAGTTCTTC
>NA|TRBD1|TRBJ1-2|TRBV5-1
CAPREGQGKRSYGYTF
TGCGCCCCGAGGGAGGGACAGGGAAAGAGGAGCTATGGCTACACCTTC
>NA|NA|TRBJ1-1|TRBV12-3/TRBV12-4
CASSFMNMNTEAFF
TGTGCCAGCAGTTTCATGAACATGAACACTGAAGCTTTCTTT
>few|NA|TRBJ2-1|TRBV12-3/TRBV12-4
CASSYYRDNEQFF
TGTGCCAGCAGTTACTACCGGGACAATGAGCAGTTCTTC
>NA|TRBD1|TRBJ1-1|TRBV27
CASSFGQDGPEAFF
TGTGCCAGCAGTTTCGGACAGGATGGACCTGAAGCTTTCTTT
>NA|NA|TRBJ1-2|TRBV4-1
CASSQDFNQGLHYGYTF
TGCGCCAGCAGCCAAGATTTTAACCAGGGGCTACACTATGGCTACACCTTC
>many|NA|TRBJ2-5|TRBV12-3/TRBV12-4
CASSLNSQETQYF
TGTGCCAGCAGCTTAAACAGCCAAGAGACCCAGTACTTC
>few|TRBD1|TRBJ2-5|TRBV4-1
CASSQGLPGQVVRETQYF
TGCGCCAGCAGCCAAGGACTACCGGGACAGGTCGTCCGCGAGACCCAGTACTTC
>NA|TRBD1|TRBJ1-2|TRBV6-5
CASNKLGQGVNYGYTF
TGTGCCAGCAATAAACTGGGACAGGGGGTGAACTATGGCTACACCTTC
>NA|TRBD2|TRBJ2-3|TRBV27
CASSLHRGGLMDTQYF
TGTGCCAGCAGTTTACATCGCGGGGGGTTGATGGATACGCAGTATTTT
>once|NA|TRBJ2-7|TRBV10-2
CASSEERYEQYF
TGCGCCAGCAGTGAGGAACGTTACGAGCAGTACTTC
>few|NA|TRBJ2-2|TRBV7-8
CASSGQDTGELFF
TGTGCCAGCAGCGGTCAGGACACCGGGGAGCTGTTTTTT
>NA|NA|TRBJ2-1|TRBV6-1
CASTPGPRHNEQFF
TGTGCCAGCACGCCAGGCCCCCGACACAATGAGCAGTTCTTC
>many|NA|TRBJ2-7|TRBV7-9
CASSSTGTSSYEQYF
TGTGCCAGCAGCAGTACCGGGACTTCGAGTTACGAGCAGTACTTC
>few|NA|TRBJ2-1|TRBV7-9
CASSLGALVGFAYNEQFF
TGTGCCAGCAGCTTAGGAGCCCTGGTCGGGTTCGCCTACAATGAGCAGTTCTTC
>NA|NA|TRBJ2-1|TRBV29-1
CSVEVGGLNEQFF
TGCAGCGTTGAAGTGGGGGGGCTCAATGAGCAGTTCTTC
>NA|TRBD1|TRBJ2-5|TRBV9
CASSVISQGEETQYF
TGTGCCAGCAGCGTAATCAGCCAGGGGGAAGAGACCCAGTACTTC
>NA|NA|TRBJ1-1|TRBV11-3
CASSRLGSTEAFF
TGTGCCAGCAGCCGATTGGGGAGCACTGAAGCTTTCTTT
>NA|NA|TRBJ1-1|TRBV5-1
CASSGDGGNTEAFF
TGCGCCAGCAGCGGGGATGGGGGAAACACTGAAGCTTTCTTT
>NA|NA|TRBJ2-3|TRBV29-1
CSVEALGRADTQYF
TGCAGCGTTGAAGCCCTGGGACGGGCAGATACGCAGTATTTT
>NA|TRBD1|TRBJ1-2|TRBV28
CASSYRNTGGAEGYTF
TGTGCCAGCAGCTACCGCAACACAGGGGGCGCGGAAGGCTACACCTTC
>NA|NA|TRBJ1-5|TRBV6-2/TRBV6-3
CASSYPGRDRNQPQHF
TGTGCCAGCAGTTACCCCGGAAGGGACCGCAATCAGCCCCAGCATTTT
>few|NA|TRBJ2-3|TRBV6-5
CASSYRGVTDTQYF
TGTGCCAGCAGTTACAGGGGGGTCACAGATACGCAGTATTTT
>few|NA|TRBJ2-2|TRBV19
CASSISLPGANTGELFF
TGTGCCAGTAGTATATCCCTCCCAGGGGCGAACACCGGGGAGCTGTTTTTT
>NA|NA|TRBJ1-5|TRBV27
CARHTTGPLFDQPQHF
TGTGCCCGTCATACAACGGGACCGCTCTTCGATCAGCCCCAGCATTTT
>NA|TRBD1|TRBJ2-1|TRBV7-8
CASSNFNSGGSYNERFF
TGTGCCAGCAGTAACTTTAATTCAGGGGGCTCCTACAATGAGCGGTTCTTC